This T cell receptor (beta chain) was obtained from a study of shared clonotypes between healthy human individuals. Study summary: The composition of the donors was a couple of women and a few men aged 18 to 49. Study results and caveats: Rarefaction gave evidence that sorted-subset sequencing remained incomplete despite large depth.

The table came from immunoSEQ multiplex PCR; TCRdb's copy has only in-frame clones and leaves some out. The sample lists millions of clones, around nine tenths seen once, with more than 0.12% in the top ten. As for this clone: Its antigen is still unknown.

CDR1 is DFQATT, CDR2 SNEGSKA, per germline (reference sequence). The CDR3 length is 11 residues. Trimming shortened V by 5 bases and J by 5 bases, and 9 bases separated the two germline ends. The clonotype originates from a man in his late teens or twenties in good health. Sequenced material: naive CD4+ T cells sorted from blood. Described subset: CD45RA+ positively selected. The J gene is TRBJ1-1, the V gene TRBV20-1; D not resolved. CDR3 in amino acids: CSAQRSTEAFF. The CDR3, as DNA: TGCAGTGCTCAGAGGTCAACTGAAGCTTTCTTT.